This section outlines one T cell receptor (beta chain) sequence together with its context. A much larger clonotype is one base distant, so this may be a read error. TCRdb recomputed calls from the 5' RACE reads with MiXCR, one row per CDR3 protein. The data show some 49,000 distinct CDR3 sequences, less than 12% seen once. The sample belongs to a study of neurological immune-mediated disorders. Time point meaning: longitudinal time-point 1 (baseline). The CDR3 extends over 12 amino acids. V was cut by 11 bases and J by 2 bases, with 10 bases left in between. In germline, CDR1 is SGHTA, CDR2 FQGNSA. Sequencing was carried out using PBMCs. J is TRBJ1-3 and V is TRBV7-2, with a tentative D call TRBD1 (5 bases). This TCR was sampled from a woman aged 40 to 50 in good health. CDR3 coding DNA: TGTGCCTCCGGACACGCTGGAAACACCATATATTTT. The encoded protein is CASGHAGNTIYF.